One sample yielded the 18 T cell receptor beta chains listed below, sequenced in a study of T cells in tuberculosis (dated by TCRdb to the late 2010s). Library construction relied on the immunoSEQ multiplex PCR assay. Held by TCRdb, this immuneACCESS table contains in-frame sequences only and omits some clones. Under half of the omission traces to an unresolved V gene where checked; the cause of the rest is unknown. Across this sample there are 40,000 to 50,000 clones, with roughly 96% seen only once. Together, the top ten hold 3.6% of the sample. Source material: PBMCs. The receptors derive from a donor aged 10 to 29 with latent tuberculosis or without tuberculosis infection.

The chain combines TRBV6-5 with TRBJ1-1; D is undetermined. In germline, CDR1 is MNHEY, CDR2 SVGAGI. The CDR3 length is 12 residues. Trimming took off 5 bases at V and 2 bases at J, with 6 bases between the two ends. CDR3: CASSPTNTEAFF. As DNA, the CDR3 is TGTGCCAGCAGTCCTACCAACACTGAAGCTTTCTTT.

V gene TRBV28 combines with J gene TRBJ1-2; D remains ambiguous. Germline V gene data show CDR1 as MDHEN and CDR2 as SYDVKM. With 7 bases removed from V and 4 bases from J, the gap between germline ends came to 7 bases. The CDR3 covers 11 residues. The CDR3 spells CASTRGYGYTF. CDR3 nucleotide sequence: TGTGCCAGCACCCGGGGCTATGGCTACACCTTC.

The rearrangement uses TRBV30 and TRBJ2-3; 12 positions match TRBD2. The CDR3 consists of 17 residues. V dropped 0 bases and J dropped 2; count of bases not matched to a gene: 6. CDR1 is GTSNPN, CDR2 SVGIG, per germline (reference sequence). In DNA, the CDR3 is TGTGCCTGGAGTGTAGCTCGGACTAGCGGGGTCACAGATACGCAGTATTTT. This gives the protein CAWSVARTSGVTDTQYF.

This sequence joins TRBV7-8 and TRBJ2-7; D is perhaps TRBD2 (5 bases). Germline V gene sequence: CDR1 SGHVS, CDR2 FQNEAQ. The CDR3 extends over 14 amino acids. V lost 10 bases and J lost 4, with 20 bases in between. CDR3 nucleotides: TGTGCCACCAGTGGAGGAACAGACGGATACGAGCAGTACTTC. Its translation is CATSGGTDGYEQYF.

The chain is built from TRBV6-5 and TRBJ1-6; D might be TRBD1 (5 bases). The CDR3 is 13 residues long. The germline V and J ends were trimmed by 6 bases and 8 bases, with 11 bases remaining between them. The V gene's germline CDR1 is MNHEY and CDR2 SVGAGI. CDR3 amino acids: CASRRGTDSPLHF. The CDR3 nucleotides are TGTGCCAGCAGGCGGGGGACGGATTCACCCCTCCACTTT.

V is TRBV7-9 and J is TRBJ2-7; D gene unclear. Trimming pared 4 bases from V and 2 bases from J, leaving 12 bases between. Germline loops: CDR1 SEHNR, CDR2 FQNEAQ (reference sequence). The CDR3 spans 14 residues. In DNA, the CDR3 is TGTGCCAGCAGCTCCCTGACACCACCCTACGAGCAGTACTTC. Protein product: CASSSLTPPYEQYF.

This chain joins TRBV25-1 and TRBJ1-1; weak D call: TRBD1 (5 bases). This CDR3 has 14 amino acids. CDR1 MGHDK and CDR2 SYGVNS come from the germline V gene. V was pared by 4 bases and J by 3 bases, with 12 bases between. For the CDR3, the DNA is TGTGCCAGCAGTGTGGGGGGTCAGGACACTGAAGCTTTCTTT. Protein: CASSVGGQDTEAFF.

The genes are TRBV28 and TRBJ1-1, with TRBD1 matching 7 bases. V lost 2 bases to trimming and J lost 3 bases; unmatched junction nucleotides: 9. CDR1 MDHEN and CDR2 SYDVKM come from the germline V gene. There are 16 residues in the CDR3. CDR3 sequence (DNA): TGTGCCAGCAGTTTAGGGCAGGGGGTGTTGGACACTGAAGCTTTCTTT. Translation gives CASSLGQGVLDTEAFF.

V gene TRBV23-1 combines with J gene TRBJ2-7; tentative D call: TRBD2 (6 bases). TRBV23-1 is an ORF, with its function uncertain. Trimming took 7 bases from V and 3 from J, leaving 22 bases between them. This CDR3 is 16 amino acids long. The chain's CDR3 is CASTPRGGGGHYEQYF. The CDR3 nucleotides read TGCGCCAGCACCCCGCGGGGCGGAGGCGGCCACTACGAGCAGTACTTC.

This chain links TRBV5-1 with TRBJ1-2; 8 nucleotides align to TRBD1. The CDR3 runs 16 residues. V dropped 2 bases and J dropped 5; count of bases not matched to a gene: 11. CDR1 is SGHRS, CDR2 YFSETQ, per germline. The CDR3 here is CASSFILGQGRYGYTF. The CDR3 DNA reads TGCGCCAGCAGCTTCATCCTAGGACAGGGAAGATATGGCTACACCTTC.

The chain combines TRBV20-1 with TRBJ2-3, with no clear D. Germline V gene sequence: CDR1 DFQATT, CDR2 SNEGSKA (reference sequence). The CDR3 loop spans 11 amino acids. Trimming cost V 6 bases and J 3 bases, with 7 bases left between them. The CDR3 DNA reads as TGCAGTGCCCTTGAGACAGATACGCAGTATTTT. Its protein is CSALETDTQYF.

This clone was recorded only once. The rearrangement links TRBV10-3 to TRBJ2-3; 11 nucleotides line up with TRBD2. Germline CDR1 is ENHRY and CDR2 is SYGVKD. Trimming took 7 bases from V and 4 from J; bases not matched to a gene: 4. The CDR3 totals 14 residues. CDR3 DNA: TGTGCCATCAAAACTAGCGGGGGAGCAGATACGCAGTATTTT. It specifies CAIKTSGGADTQYF.

The genes are TRBV7-9 and TRBJ1-2; D is undetermined. Germline CDR1 SEHNR, CDR2 FQNEAQ (reference sequence). There are 18 residues in the CDR3. Trimming left V 6 bases short and J 5 bases short, with 28 bases between. CDR3 bases: TGTGCCAGCAGTCCGAGAGACGGAGGAAAATCCCTTAGGTATGGCTACACCTTC. Its protein product is CASSPRDGGKSLRYGYTF.

This clone showed up just once. The V gene is TRBV6-1, the J gene TRBJ2-7; 8 bases agree with TRBD1. Germline CDR1 and CDR2: MNHNS and SASEGT. Unmatched junction bases numbered 13, after V lost 9 bases and J lost 6 bases. CDR3 size: 14 residues. Here the CDR3 reads CASNRDRLFVEQYF. In DNA form, the CDR3 reads TGTGCCAGTAACCGGGACAGGCTTTTCGTCGAGCAGTACTTC.

This clone was detected a few times. The chain uses TRBV19 and TRBJ1-2; 7 bases fit TRBD1. This CDR3 has 16 residues. Germline V gene data show CDR1 as LNHDA and CDR2 as SQIVND (reference sequence). V shed 4 bases, J shed 5 bases, and the junction held 13 bases outside the gene matches. CDR3 sequence reads: CASSTSSTGTRYGYTF. In DNA form, the CDR3 reads TGTGCCAGTAGTACTTCGTCGACAGGGACGCGGTATGGCTACACCTTC. Full variable domain (rest looked up from reference TRBV19 and TRBJ1-2): DGGITQSPKYLFRKEGQNVTLSCEQNLNHDAMYWYRQDPGQGLRLIYYSQIVNDFQKGDIAEGYSVSREKKESFPLTVTSAQKNPTAFYLCASSTSSTGTRYGYTFGSGTRLTVV.

The rearrangement uses TRBV11-2 and TRBJ2-2; the match to TRBD2 covers 8 bases. Per germline, CDR1 SGHAT and CDR2 FQNNGV. The junction had 8 bases not matched to a gene; V was cut back by 5 bases and J by 3 bases. There are 16 residues in the CDR3. CDR3 sequence reads: CASSTQSGGYTGELFF. The CDR3 DNA reads TGTGCCAGCAGCACCCAGAGCGGGGGATACACCGGGGAGCTGTTTTTT.

The genes are TRBV4-1 and TRBJ2-5; 8 bases align to TRBD2. The ends lost 4 bases at V and 5 bases at J; junction bases unmatched: 6. The germline gives CDR1 MGHRA, CDR2 YSYEKL. This CDR3 is built from 14 residues. The DNA of the CDR3 is TGCGCCAGCAGCCGCGCACTAGCGGTGGAGACCCAGTACTTC. Protein sequence: CASSRALAVETQYF.

This chain joins TRBV5-1 and TRBJ2-3; 8 nucleotides agree with TRBD2. CDR1 is SGHRS and CDR2 is YFSETQ in the germline V gene. Unmatched junction bases numbered 9, after V lost 4 bases and J lost 5 bases. The CDR3 spans 15 residues. Here the CDR3 reads CASSERGPPGDTQYF. The DNA of the CDR3 is TGCGCCAGCAGCGAGCGGGGGCCCCCGGGAGATACGCAGTATTTT.